Listed below are T cell receptor beta chains from one sample, sequenced in a study of T-cell memory formation after mild COVID-19. TCRdb re-derived calls from the 5' RACE reads in MiXCR, one entry per CDR3 protein. The sample includes around 320,000 distinct CDR3 sequences, 28% of them seen just once. Input material: PBMCs or a T cell subset sorted from them (not recorded which). These receptors were obtained from an adult woman who had mild COVID-19 (a few samples of this study predate the infection). Cell type and time point are not known. The CDR3 runs from the conserved cysteine through the conserved F or W. Each record gives: clone size, D gene, J gene, V gene, CDR3 protein, CDR3 DNA. A D gene is named only where the DNA matches it firmly. Only part of the rows carry a size: once, few, many, or a class if the clone is expanded.

few NA TRBJ2-2 TRBV12-3/TRBV12-4 CASSPHTAVNTGELFF TGTGCCAGCAGCCCCCACACAGCGGTCAACACCGGGGAGCTGTTTTTT
NA TRBD1 TRBJ2-7 TRBV6-4 CASSEGVGQGGHEQYF TGTGCCAGCAGTGAAGGAGTGGGACAGGGTGGCCACGAGCAGTACTTC
NA TRBD2 TRBJ2-5 TRBV5-1 CASSLAEAGLAETQYF TGCGCCAGCAGCTTGGCGGAAGCGGGACTAGCGGAGACCCAGTACTTC
few NA TRBJ2-7 TRBV3-1 CASSQVTHEQYF TGTGCCAGCAGCCAAGTAACGCACGAGCAGTACTTC
NA TRBD2 TRBJ2-2 TRBV5-4 CASSYRGGGLTGELFF TGTGCCAGCAGCTACCGGGGGGGCGGTCTTACCGGGGAGCTGTTTTTT
NA TRBD2 TRBJ2-1 TRBV5-1 CASSLLGGGADEQFF TGCGCCAGCAGCTTACTCGGCGGGGGGGCCGATGAGCAGTTCTTC
few TRBD2 TRBJ2-5 TRBV6-5 CASRKLAMETQYF TGTGCCAGCAGAAAACTAGCGATGGAGACCCAGTACTTC
NA NA TRBJ2-7 TRBV20-1 CSARDPRGVGDLQYF TGCAGTGCTAGAGATCCTCGTGGGGTTGGGGACCTGCAGTACTTC
NA TRBD1 TRBJ1-5 TRBV20-1 CSARVEGAFSNQPQHF TGCAGTGCTAGAGTGGAGGGGGCCTTTAGCAATCAGCCCCAGCATTTT
few NA TRBJ2-5 TRBV5-4 CASSRPGSNRETQYF TGTGCCAGCAGTCGCCCCGGGAGCAATAGGGAGACCCAGTACTTC
NA NA TRBJ2-5 TRBV15 CATSLFRTAQETQYF TGTGCCACCAGTCTGTTTCGGACAGCGCAAGAGACCCAGTACTTC
NA NA TRBJ2-5 TRBV5-1 CASRIGETQYF TGCGCCAGCAGGATTGGAGAGACCCAGTACTTC
NA TRBD2 TRBJ2-3 TRBV6-2/TRBV6-3 CASSTTSGSDTQYF TGTGCCAGCAGTACGACTAGCGGGTCAGATACGCAGTATTTT
few TRBD2 TRBJ2-3 TRBV7-8 CASSLGTSALTDTQYF TGTGCCAGCAGCTTAGGGACTAGCGCCCTTACAGATACGCAGTATTTT
few NA TRBJ2-7 TRBV7-3 CASSPRSGEQYF TGTGCCAGCAGCCCCCGATCTGGCGAGCAGTACTTC
NA NA TRBJ2-7 TRBV12-3/TRBV12-4 CASRPYSYEQYF TGTGCCAGCAGACCGTACTCCTACGAGCAGTACTTC
few TRBD1 TRBJ1-5 TRBV20-1 CSATTGRNQPQHF TGCAGTGCGACGACAGGGCGGAATCAGCCCCAGCATTTT
NA NA TRBJ2-6 TRBV27 CASSLSRAASSGANVLTF TGTGCCAGCAGTTTATCGCGGGCAGCGAGCTCTGGGGCCAACGTCCTGACTTTC
NA NA TRBJ2-7 TRBV12-2 CASRLVAAATGYHYEQYF TGTGCAAGTCGCCTAGTAGCCGCTGCGACAGGGTACCACTACGAGCAGTACTTC
NA TRBD1 TRBJ1-3 TRBV4-2 CASSQEGTGKNTIYF TGTGCCAGCAGCCAAGAGGGGACAGGGAAAAACACCATATATTTT
NA TRBD2 TRBJ2-5 TRBV24-1 CATSDSERDWETQYF TGTGCCACCAGTGATTCTGAGCGGGATTGGGAGACCCAGTACTTC
few TRBD2 TRBJ2-5 TRBV2 CASSEAEGLARETQYF TGTGCCAGCAGTGAAGCCGAGGGACTAGCGCGAGAGACCCAGTACTTC
NA TRBD2 TRBJ2-5 TRBV27 CASSLRLAGVGETQYF TGTGCCAGCAGTTTGAGACTAGCGGGAGTTGGTGAGACCCAGTACTTC
few TRBD1 TRBJ1-4 TRBV5-5 CASSAGPGQAEKLFF TGTGCCAGCAGCGCGGGACCTGGACAGGCAGAAAAACTGTTTTTT
few NA TRBJ1-3 TRBV7-9 CASTLTVSGNTIYF TGTGCCAGCACCTTAACGGTCTCTGGAAACACCATATATTTT
few TRBD1 TRBJ1-2 TRBV4-1 CASSQGGQPNYGYTF TGCGCCAGCAGCCAAGGGGGACAGCCCAACTATGGCTACACCTTC
few NA TRBJ2-1 TRBV12-3/TRBV12-4 CASSLSGTPIEQFF TGTGCCAGCAGTTTATCAGGGACCCCAATAGAGCAGTTCTTC
NA NA TRBJ2-5 TRBV9 CASSVDIVGETQYF TGTGCCAGCAGCGTAGATATTGTTGGGGAGACCCAGTACTTC
NA TRBD1 TRBJ1-6 TRBV30 CAWSVSYRGPSNSPLHF TGTGCCTGGAGTGTTTCGTACAGGGGGCCCTCAAATTCACCCCTCCACTTT
NA NA TRBJ2-1 TRBV24-1 CATSDSPARSRSNEQFF TGTGCCACCAGTGATTCGCCGGCACGCTCCCGGTCCAATGAGCAGTTCTTC
NA NA TRBJ2-3 TRBV7-9 CASSPAQFTDTQYF TGTGCCAGCAGTCCAGCCCAGTTCACAGATACGCAGTATTTT
NA TRBD2 TRBJ2-5 TRBV10-2 CASNPGLAGETQYF TGCGCCAGCAACCCCGGACTAGCCGGGGAGACCCAGTACTTC
NA NA TRBJ1-5 TRBV12-3/TRBV12-4 CASSRRGPQHF TGTGCCAGCAGCCGCAGGGGGCCCCAGCATTTT
NA NA TRBJ2-2 TRBV30 CAWSDVTGGELFF TGTGCCTGGAGTGATGTTACCGGGGGGGAGCTGTTTTTT
NA NA TRBJ1-1 TRBV5-1 CASGVGTEAFF TGCGCCAGCGGGGTAGGCACTGAAGCTTTCTTT
NA TRBD2 TRBJ2-4 TRBV5-4 CASSSGGARDIQYF TGTGCCAGCAGCTCCGGGGGGGCAAGGGACATTCAGTACTTC
NA NA TRBJ2-2 TRBV5-1 CASYHDANTGELFF TGCGCCAGCTACCATGACGCAAACACCGGGGAGCTGTTTTTT
few TRBD1 TRBJ2-1 TRBV6-2/TRBV6-3 CASSLPGTGDNEQFF TGTGCCAGCAGTTTACCCGGGACAGGGGACAATGAGCAGTTCTTC
many TRBD2 TRBJ2-7 TRBV5-1 CASSPTTSGFYEQYF TGCGCCAGCAGCCCGACGACTAGCGGATTCTACGAGCAGTACTTC
NA TRBD1 TRBJ2-2 TRBV5-1 CATGTANTGELFF TGCGCCACAGGGACAGCGAACACCGGGGAGCTGTTTTTT
NA NA TRBJ1-1 TRBV12-3/TRBV12-4 CASSPGSPETAFF TGTGCCAGCAGTCCCGGGTCCCCTGAAACAGCCTTCTTT
NA TRBD2 TRBJ2-7 TRBV2 CASSEKTSGSYEQYF TGTGCCAGCAGTGAAAAGACTAGCGGGAGCTACGAGCAGTACTTC
NA NA TRBJ1-5 TRBV20-1 CSASTHGAGIDQPQHF TGCAGTGCTAGCACTCACGGGGCAGGGATCGATCAGCCCCAGCATTTT